These T cell receptor beta chains were read from a single sample in a study. Via MiXCR, TCRdb re-called the 5' RACE reads, giving one row per CDR3 protein. Here the sample spans 62,000 or so distinct CDR3 sequences, roughly 30% being singletons. The specimen was tumor-infiltrating naive CD4+ T cells sorted from the breast tumor. The receptors come from a female donor with breast cancer. Both conserved end residues are part of each CDR3. D genes are given only for firm matches. Clone size is stated in some rows and not others, as once, few, many or a class when expanded.

clone size: many; D gene: -; J gene: TRBJ2-1; V gene: TRBV12-3/TRBV12-4; CDR3 DNA: TGTGCCAGCTGTCGAATATACAATGAGCAGTTCTTC; CDR3 protein: CASCRIYNEQFF
clone size: many; D gene: TRBD2; J gene: TRBJ2-7; V gene: TRBV20-1; CDR3 DNA: TGCAGTGCTCCTAGCGGGAGGGCCTACGAGCAGTACTTC; CDR3 protein: CSAPSGRAYEQYF
clone size: -; D gene: -; J gene: TRBJ2-3; V gene: TRBV7-3; CDR3 DNA: TGTGCCAGCAGCTCCCTTGGGGGTGAATATACGCAGTATTTT; CDR3 protein: CASSSLGGEYTQYF
clone size: -; D gene: TRBD2; J gene: TRBJ2-2; V gene: TRBV2; CDR3 DNA: TGTGCCAGCAGTGATCTAGCGGGAGCTAACACCGGGGAGCAGTTTTTT; CDR3 protein: CASSDLAGANTGEQFF
clone size: many; D gene: -; J gene: TRBJ2-3; V gene: TRBV7-3; CDR3 DNA: TGTGCCAGCAGCCCGAGCACAGATACGCAGTATTTT; CDR3 protein: CASSPSTDTQYF
clone size: -; D gene: TRBD1; J gene: TRBJ1-5; V gene: TRBV7-2; CDR3 DNA: TGTGCCAGCAGCCCGAGGACAGGGGGCAATCAGCCCCAGCATTTT; CDR3 protein: CASSPRTGGNQPQHF
clone size: few; D gene: -; J gene: TRBJ1-3; V gene: TRBV11-2; CDR3 DNA: TGTGCCAGCAGCTTACACGGGAGGGGAAACACCATATATTTT; CDR3 protein: CASSLHGRGNTIYF
clone size: -; D gene: -; J gene: TRBJ1-6; V gene: TRBV7-8; CDR3 DNA: TGTGCCAGCAGCTTTACATCGATGAATTCACCCCTCCACTTT; CDR3 protein: CASSFTSMNSPLHF
clone size: few; D gene: -; J gene: TRBJ2-7; V gene: TRBV7-3; CDR3 DNA: TGTGCCAGCAGCTTTCGGCCGAACTCCTACGAGCAGTACTTC; CDR3 protein: CASSFRPNSYEQYF
clone size: -; D gene: TRBD1; J gene: TRBJ2-3; V gene: TRBV6-2/TRBV6-3; CDR3 DNA: TGTGCCAGCAGCGATAAGACAGGGTCGACAGATACGCAGTATTTT; CDR3 protein: CASSDKTGSTDTQYF
clone size: many; D gene: TRBD1; J gene: TRBJ1-2; V gene: TRBV7-9; CDR3 DNA: TGTGCCAGCAGTCCCTCGAGGGACAGCCCCGGGGTGGATGGCTACACCTTC; CDR3 protein: CASSPSRDSPGVDGYTF
clone size: -; D gene: -; J gene: TRBJ1-1; V gene: TRBV6-5; CDR3 DNA: TGTGCCAGCAGGCAGAGGGGAATCACTGAAGCTTTCTTT; CDR3 protein: CASRQRGITEAFF
clone size: few; D gene: -; J gene: TRBJ2-1; V gene: TRBV7-3; CDR3 DNA: TGTGCCAGCAGCTTAGGGCCAGCTTACAATGAGCAGTTCTTC; CDR3 protein: CASSLGPAYNEQFF
clone size: many; D gene: -; J gene: TRBJ2-6; V gene: TRBV6-2/TRBV6-3; CDR3 DNA: TGTGCCAGCGGGTCCCCAAATGGGGCCAACGTCCTGACTTTC; CDR3 protein: CASGSPNGANVLTF
clone size: -; D gene: TRBD1; J gene: TRBJ1-6; V gene: TRBV5-1; CDR3 DNA: TGCGCCAGCAGCTTCGGACAGGATAATTCACCCCTCCACTTT; CDR3 protein: CASSFGQDNSPLHF
clone size: medium-sized; D gene: -; J gene: TRBJ2-3; V gene: TRBV11-2; CDR3 DNA: TGTGCCAGCAGCTTAGTAGGCGGAGCCCCCACAGATACGCAGTATTTT; CDR3 protein: CASSLVGGAPTDTQYF
clone size: many; D gene: -; J gene: TRBJ2-1; V gene: TRBV15; CDR3 DNA: TGTGCCACCAGCAGAGAATCCTATAGTGAGCAGTTCTTC; CDR3 protein: CATSRESYSEQFF
clone size: -; D gene: -; J gene: TRBJ1-5; V gene: TRBV20-1; CDR3 DNA: TGCAGTGCTAGGCGGGACTGGGATCAGCCCCAGCATTTT; CDR3 protein: CSARRDWDQPQHF
clone size: -; D gene: -; J gene: TRBJ1-6; V gene: TRBV12-3/TRBV12-4; CDR3 DNA: TGTGCCAGCGGCTACCTCCAAGTTTCACCCCTCCACTTT; CDR3 protein: CASGYLQVSPLHF
clone size: many; D gene: -; J gene: TRBJ2-5; V gene: TRBV6-5; CDR3 DNA: TGTGCCAGCAGTGAAACCGGGACCCAAGAGACCCAGTACTTC; CDR3 protein: CASSETGTQETQYF
clone size: -; D gene: -; J gene: TRBJ2-7; V gene: TRBV7-9; CDR3 DNA: TGTGCCGTGGACTACGAGCAGTACTTC; CDR3 protein: CAVDYEQYF
clone size: many; D gene: -; J gene: TRBJ1-6; V gene: TRBV6-1; CDR3 DNA: TGTGCCAGCAGTGATGGGACGGGGGCGAGTTCACCCCTCCACTTT; CDR3 protein: CASSDGTGASSPLHF
clone size: few; D gene: TRBD1; J gene: TRBJ2-7; V gene: TRBV29-1; CDR3 DNA: TGCAGCGTTCCCGACAGGGGAGCCTACGAGCAGTACTTC; CDR3 protein: CSVPDRGAYEQYF
clone size: -; D gene: TRBD1; J gene: TRBJ2-1; V gene: TRBV7-9; CDR3 DNA: TGTGCCGGCACCTCAACAGGGGGCATTTACAATGAGCAGTTCTTC; CDR3 protein: CAGTSTGGIYNEQFF
clone size: few; D gene: TRBD1; J gene: TRBJ2-7; V gene: TRBV28; CDR3 DNA: TGTGCCAGCAGCCGCACAGGGGGCGCCTCCTACGAGCAGTACTTC; CDR3 protein: CASSRTGGASYEQYF
clone size: many; D gene: -; J gene: TRBJ2-1; V gene: TRBV5-4; CDR3 DNA: TGTGCCAGCAGCCCCCGGGGCTACAATGAGCAGTTCTTC; CDR3 protein: CASSPRGYNEQFF
clone size: -; D gene: -; J gene: TRBJ2-4; V gene: TRBV20-1; CDR3 DNA: TGCAGTGCTACAAACAGGGCAGGAAACATTCAGTACTTC; CDR3 protein: CSATNRAGNIQYF
clone size: few; D gene: -; J gene: TRBJ2-1; V gene: TRBV7-9; CDR3 DNA: TGTGCCAGCAGCATTAGACGGGAGCGCCACAATGAGCAGTTCTTC; CDR3 protein: CASSIRRERHNEQFF
clone size: many; D gene: -; J gene: TRBJ1-5; V gene: TRBV4-1; CDR3 DNA: TGCGCCAGCAGCCAAGATTTGGTAAGGTCGAATCAGCCCCAGCATTTT; CDR3 protein: CASSQDLVRSNQPQHF
clone size: -; D gene: -; J gene: TRBJ1-2; V gene: TRBV7-9; CDR3 DNA: TGTGCCAGCAGCCCGGGAGGGCAGCATGGCTACACCTTC; CDR3 protein: CASSPGGQHGYTF
clone size: -; D gene: -; J gene: TRBJ2-2; V gene: TRBV5-1; CDR3 DNA: TGCGCCAGCAGCTTGAGCGGTCAGGGAACCGGGGAGCTGTTTTTT; CDR3 protein: CASSLSGQGTGELFF
clone size: many; D gene: -; J gene: TRBJ1-2; V gene: TRBV12-3/TRBV12-4; CDR3 DNA: TGTGCCAGCCAGTACCGGGACTCAATAGGCTTC; CDR3 protein: CASQYRDSIGF
clone size: -; D gene: -; J gene: TRBJ1-2; V gene: TRBV7-2; CDR3 DNA: TGTGCCAGCAGCTTAGTTTGGGAAGGGTATGGCTACACCTTC; CDR3 protein: CASSLVWEGYGYTF
clone size: -; D gene: -; J gene: TRBJ1-6; V gene: TRBV7-2; CDR3 DNA: TGTGCCAGCAGCTTAATTCCCCGTGGGAACTCACCCCTCCACTTT; CDR3 protein: CASSLIPRGNSPLHF
clone size: -; D gene: TRBD1; J gene: TRBJ2-3; V gene: TRBV7-3; CDR3 DNA: TGTGCCAGCAGCAGGGGGACAGGGGGCAGCACAGATACGCAGTATTTT; CDR3 protein: CASSRGTGGSTDTQYF
clone size: -; D gene: TRBD1; J gene: TRBJ2-1; V gene: TRBV3-1; CDR3 DNA: TGTGCCAGCAGCCAAGGGGACAGGTACAATGAGCAGTTCTTC; CDR3 protein: CASSQGDRYNEQFF
clone size: -; D gene: TRBD2; J gene: TRBJ2-1; V gene: TRBV20-1; CDR3 DNA: TGCAGTGCTAATAGCGGGAGCATGTACAATGAGCAGTTCTTC; CDR3 protein: CSANSGSMYNEQFF
clone size: -; D gene: -; J gene: TRBJ1-2; V gene: TRBV12-3/TRBV12-4; CDR3 DNA: TGTGCCAGCAGTTTATGGGCAGGGTTTGGAGGCTACACCTTC; CDR3 protein: CASSLWAGFGGYTF
clone size: once; D gene: TRBD1; J gene: TRBJ2-2; V gene: TRBV20-1; CDR3 DNA: TGCAGTGCACCCCGACAGGGAAACACCGGGGAGCTGTTTTTT; CDR3 protein: CSAPRQGNTGELFF
clone size: few; D gene: TRBD2; J gene: TRBJ2-1; V gene: TRBV5-1; CDR3 DNA: TGCGCCAGCAGCCCTTCAGCGGGGGGGTCCCACAATGAGCAGTTCTTC; CDR3 protein: CASSPSAGGSHNEQFF
clone size: -; D gene: -; J gene: TRBJ1-5; V gene: TRBV6-1; CDR3 DNA: TGTGCCAGCAGTGAAGCGCTTCTGGGGGATACGAGCAATCAGCCCCAGCATTTT; CDR3 protein: CASSEALLGDTSNQPQHF
clone size: -; D gene: TRBD2; J gene: TRBJ2-1; V gene: TRBV4-3; CDR3 DNA: TGCGCCAGCAGCCAATCGTTACTAGCGGGAGCTGTTGAGCAGTTCTTC; CDR3 protein: CASSQSLLAGAVEQFF
clone size: many; D gene: -; J gene: TRBJ1-2; V gene: TRBV5-1; CDR3 DNA: TGCGCCAGCAGCTTACAGGGAGCTAACTATGGCTACACCTTC; CDR3 protein: CASSLQGANYGYTF
clone size: -; D gene: -; J gene: TRBJ2-7; V gene: TRBV5-1; CDR3 DNA: TGCGCCAGCAGCTTGGGGTCCGGTCTCTACGAGCAGTACTTC; CDR3 protein: CASSLGSGLYEQYF